The next 15 T cell receptor beta chains were all read from a single sample in a study of monozygotic twins with cystic fibrosis. The assay was immunoSEQ multiplex PCR, and TCRdb's table has in-frame clones only and misses some. Among about 35,000 clones listed, approximately 72% were seen once. Sequencing used blood. All receptors derive from a girl between 10 and 17 years old with cystic fibrosis.

This clone was detected a few times. The chain has TRBV27 and TRBJ1-5; maybe TRBD1 (5 bases). The germline gives CDR1 MNHEY, CDR2 SMNVEV (reference sequence). Trimming left V 3 bases short and J 6 bases short, with 12 bases between. The CDR3 has 14 residues. The CDR3 coding sequence is TGTGCCAGCAGTTTTCGCGGGGGGTTTCAGCCCCAGCATTTT. It codes for CASSFRGGFQPQHF.

This clone was seen a handful of times. This chain uses TRBV7-9 with TRBJ2-7; the D gene is possibly TRBD2 (5 bases). The CDR3 sequence is 14 residues long. V was cut by 1 base and J by 2 bases, with 9 bases left in between. The V gene's germline CDR1 is SEHNR and CDR2 FQNEAQ (reference sequence). The CDR3 loop is CASSLVATTYEQYF. The CDR3 nucleotides are TGTGCCAGCAGCTTAGTGGCGACTACCTACGAGCAGTACTTC. The full variable domain, completed using reference TRBV7-9 and TRBJ2-7, is DTGVSQNPRHKITKRGQNVTFRCDPISEHNRLYWYRQTLGQGPEFLTYFQNEAQLEKSRLLSDRFSAERPKGSFSTLEIQRTEQGDSAMYLCASSLVATTYEQYFGPGTRLTVT.

The V call is TRBV6-1, the J call TRBJ2-1; D call uncertain. CDR3 size: 13 residues. V shed 1 base and J shed 4 bases, with 5 bases lying between them. Germline V gene lookup returns CDR1 MNHNS and CDR2 SASEGT. DNA for the CDR3: TGTGCCAGCAGTGAAGTAGAATACAATGAGCAGTTCTTC. It is translated as CASSEVEYNEQFF.

This clone came up once. The chain recombines TRBV27 with TRBJ2-6; D is undetermined. V was trimmed by 5 bases and J by 0 bases, leaving 5 bases between them. This CDR3 has 14 residues. The germline CDR1 and CDR2 sequences are MNHEY and SMNVEV (reference sequence). The CDR3 region is CASSVDSGANVLTF. The CDR3 DNA reads as TGTGCCAGCAGTGTCGACTCTGGGGCCAACGTCCTGACTTTC.

In DNA form, the CDR3 reads TGTGCCTGTAACAGGGATAGCAATCAGCCCCAGCATTTT. The encoded protein is CACNRDSNQPQHF. The rearrangement joins TRBV30 to TRBJ1-5, with D possibly matching TRBD1 (6 bases). The germline V gene encodes CDR1 GTSNPN and CDR2 SVGIG (reference sequence). V gave up 6 bases and J gave up 0 bases, with 9 bases separating them. The CDR3 has 13 residues.

The gene calls are TRBV6-6 and TRBJ2-7, with TRBD1 as a possible D gene (6 bases). Trimming cost V 6 bases and J 0 bases, with 9 bases left between them. Germline loops: CDR1 MNHNY, CDR2 SVGAGI (reference sequence). This CDR3 has 13 amino acids. This CDR3 is CASSDRLSYEQYV. The CDR3 DNA sequence: TGTGCCAGCAGCGACAGGCTCTCCTACGAGCAGTACGTC.

The V and J genes are TRBV21-1 and TRBJ2-2; the table's D call of TRBD1 was not tested on the DNA. TRBV21-1 is marked as a pseudogene. The CDR3 totals 16 residues. The CDR3 region has the DNA TGTGCCAGCAGCAAAGGGGGGACAGGGAGGATCGGGGAGCTGTTTTTT. Translation: CASSKGGTGRIGELFF.

This rearrangement joins TRBV5-8 to TRBJ2-4; the D gene is possibly TRBD1 (6 bases). The germline V and J ends were trimmed by 0 bases and 16 bases, with 14 bases remaining between them. From germline, CDR1 is SGHTS and CDR2 YDEGEE. This CDR3 is 12 amino acids long. Written as DNA, the CDR3 is TGTGCCAGCAGCTTGGTACCGGGACAAGAATACTTC. Its translation: CASSLVPGQEYF.

The sample holds one count of this clone. V gene TRBV5-4 combines with J gene TRBJ2-1; 8 bases fit TRBD2. The CDR3 covers 13 residues. Germline CDR1 and CDR2: SGHNT and YYREEE (reference sequence). The junction had 5 bases not matched to a gene; V was cut back by 4 bases and J by 8 bases. CDR3 loop: CASSVAGRDEQFF. In nucleotides, the CDR3 is TGTGCCAGCAGCGTAGCGGGGCGGGATGAGCAGTTCTTC.

The chain combines TRBV4-1 with TRBJ2-6; no definite D call. Germline assignment: CDR1 MGHRA and CDR2 YSYEKL. The CDR3 totals 16 residues. The V and J ends lost 1 base and 2 bases respectively, with 9 bases between them. The CDR3 coding sequence is TGCGCCAGCAGCCAAGTGGTTCGTACTGGGGCCAACGTCCTGACTTTC. The encoded protein is CASSQVVRTGANVLTF.

The chain joins TRBV15 to TRBJ2-7, with TRBD1 matching over 7 bases. V trimming: 0 bases; J trimming: 4 bases; junction bases outside the gene matches: 9. This CDR3 region has 16 residues. Per germline, CDR1 LNHNV and CDR2 YYDKDF (reference sequence). The CDR3, as DNA: TGTGCCACCAGCAGAGATGTAGGGACAGATCTTTACGAGCAGTACTTC. It is translated as CATSRDVGTDLYEQYF.

The chain recombines TRBV10-2 with TRBJ2-1; D is ambiguous. The V and J ends lost 4 bases and 0 bases respectively, with 10 bases between them. Germline assignment: CDR1 WSHSY and CDR2 SAAADI. The CDR3 is 15 residues long. CDR3 in DNA: TGCGCCAGCAGTGTGAGTGGGAACTCCTACAATGAGCAGTTCTTC. Protein sequence: CASSVSGNSYNEQFF.

This clone appeared a few times. The V and J genes are TRBV10-3 and TRBJ2-7; D is unclear. Trimming pared 3 bases from V and 1 base from J, leaving 7 bases between. Germline V gene lookup returns CDR1 ENHRY and CDR2 SYGVKD. The CDR3 sequence is 13 residues long. For the CDR3, the DNA is TGTGCCATCAGTGACGGGCAGTCCTACGAGCAGTACGTC. This translates into CAISDGQSYEQYV.

The chain couples TRBV19 to TRBJ1-5; D is unresolved. The CDR3 extends over 15 amino acids. Germline CDR1 is LNHDA and CDR2 is SQIVND (reference sequence). The V end was cut by 5 bases, the J end by 6 bases, with 17 bases between. The CDR3, as DNA: TGTGCCAGTAGTCCTGGAACTCGGGCGCGTCAGCCCCAGCATTTT. Translation gives CASSPGTRARQPQHF.

Relative to its sample, this clone is medium-sized. The chain employs TRBV7-2 and TRBJ1-2, with TRBD1 matching over 8 bases. Germline V CDR1 and CDR2: SGHTA, FQGNSA. The CDR3 consists of 14 residues. V lost 6 bases and J lost 8; bases outside the gene matches: 11. The CDR3 coding sequence is TGTGCCAGCAGTTATGGGACAGGTGGAAGAGGCTACACCTTC. It codes for CASSYGTGGRGYTF.